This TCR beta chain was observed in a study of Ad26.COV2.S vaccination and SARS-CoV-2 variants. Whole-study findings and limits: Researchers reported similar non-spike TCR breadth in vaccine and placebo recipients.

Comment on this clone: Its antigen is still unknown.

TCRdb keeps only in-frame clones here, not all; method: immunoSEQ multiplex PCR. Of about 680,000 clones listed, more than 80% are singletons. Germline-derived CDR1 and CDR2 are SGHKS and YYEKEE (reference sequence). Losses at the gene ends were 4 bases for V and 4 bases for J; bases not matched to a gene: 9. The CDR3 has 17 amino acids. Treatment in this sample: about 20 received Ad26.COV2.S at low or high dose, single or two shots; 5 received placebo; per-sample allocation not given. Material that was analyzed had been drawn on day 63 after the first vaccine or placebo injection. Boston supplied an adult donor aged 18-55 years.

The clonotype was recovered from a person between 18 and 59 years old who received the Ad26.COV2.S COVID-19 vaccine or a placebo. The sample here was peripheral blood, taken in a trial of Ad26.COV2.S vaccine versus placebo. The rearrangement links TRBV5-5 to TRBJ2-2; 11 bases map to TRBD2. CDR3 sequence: CASSSPVSGRATGELFF. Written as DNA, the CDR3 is TGTGCCAGCAGCAGCCCCGTTAGCGGGAGGGCCACCGGGGAGCTGTTTTTT.